Presented here are 20 T cell receptor beta chains from one specimen sequenced in a study of blood T cell repertoires in COVID-19. Data came from immunoSEQ multiplex PCR; TCRdb stores just in-frame clones and leaves some out. There are around 270,000 clones in the sample; about 80% occur only once, and more than 15% lies in the top ten. The sample was peripheral blood. These receptors all stem from a person aged 65 to 85 with COVID-19, enrolled during active disease.

The J gene is TRBJ2-2, the V gene TRBV10-3; TRBD2 agrees at 13 bases. The length of the CDR3 is 18 residues. Germline lookup yields CDR1 ENHRY and CDR2 SYGVKD. The trim removed 4 bases at V and 1 base at J, leaving 6 bases unmatched. The CDR3 spells CAISVKLAGGRNTGELFF. The CDR3 DNA reads as TGTGCCATCAGTGTCAAACTAGCGGGGGGGCGGAACACCGGGGAGCTGTTTTTT.

As DNA, the CDR3 is TGTGCCAGCAGACACGCTTACAGGGGGATTGACACTGAAGCTTTCTTT. It translates to CASRHAYRGIDTEAFF. The rearrangement links TRBV27 to TRBJ1-1; 8 nucleotides align to TRBD1. Germline lookup yields CDR1 MNHEY and CDR2 SMNVEV (reference sequence). This CDR3 contains 16 residues. The V and J ends lost 6 bases and 3 bases, in that order; junction bases with no gene match: 12.

The V and J genes are TRBV5-1 and TRBJ2-5, with D possibly TRBD1 on 6 matching bases. Between the trimmed V and J ends, which lost 3 bases and 3 bases, there was a span of 9 bases. Germline lookup yields CDR1 SGHRS and CDR2 YFSETQ. The CDR3 length is 13 residues. In DNA form, the CDR3 reads TGCGCCAGCAGCTCGCGGACAGAAGAGACCCAGTACTTC. Translated: CASSSRTEETQYF.

This rearrangement joins TRBV30 to TRBJ2-2; the match to TRBD1 covers 7 bases. The CDR3 covers 14 residues. Germline CDR1 reads GTSNPN; CDR2 reads SVGIG (reference sequence). With V trimmed by 4 bases and J by 5 bases, 7 bases remained unmatched. The CDR3 DNA reads as TGTGCCTGGACCGGACAGGTCGTTACCGGGGAGCTGTTTTTT. This encodes CAWTGQVVTGELFF.

The CDR3 sequence: CASSGEGTGYSPLHF. CDR3 sequence (DNA): TGTGCCAGCAGCGGGGAGGGGACGGGTTATTCACCCCTCCACTTT. The chain uses TRBV9 and TRBJ1-6, with D possibly being TRBD1 (5 bases). CDR1 and CDR2 (germline): SGDLS, YYNGEE. The CDR3 extends over 15 amino acids. Trimming took off 3 bases at V and 8 bases at J, with 15 bases between the two ends.

The chain is built from TRBV19 and TRBJ1-1, with TRBD1 matching over 8 bases. V shed 4 bases and J 1 base; nucleotides not matched to a gene: 8. This CDR3 is built from 16 residues. Germline V gives CDR1 LNHDA, CDR2 SQIVND (reference sequence). CDR3 in DNA: TGTGCCAGTAGTACTTATCAGGGGGCGGGGAACACTGAAGCTTTCTTT. It yields the protein CASSTYQGAGNTEAFF.

The sample holds many counts of this clone. This rearrangement joins TRBV4-1 to TRBJ2-7; D possibly corresponds to TRBD2 (6 bases). V lost 1 base, J lost 6 bases, and 16 bases lay in between. Germline V gene data show CDR1 as MGHRA and CDR2 as YSYEKL. The CDR3 extends over 15 amino acids. The CDR3 region has the DNA TGCGCCAGCAGCCAAGGATGGGCTAGACTAGGCGAGCAGTACTTC. It codes for CASSQGWARLGEQYF.

This clone was seen once. The DNA of the CDR3 is TGTGCCAGCAGCATCCTAGCTGGTAGCAATCAGCCCCAGCATTTT. This gives the protein CASSILAGSNQPQHF. V is TRBV7-8 and J is TRBJ1-5; no firm D call. Trimming removed 5 bases at V and 0 bases at J, with 11 bases between. Germline V CDR1 and CDR2: SGHVS, FQNEAQ. The CDR3 covers 15 residues.

V gene TRBV6-5 combines with J gene TRBJ2-1; 12 bases map to TRBD1. J lost 9 bases, V lost 6 bases, and 9 bases had no gene match. The germline V gene has CDR1 MNHEY and CDR2 SVGAGI. The CDR3 runs to 15 residues. The CDR3 loop is CASRRPGQGASEQFF. In DNA form, the CDR3 reads TGTGCCAGCAGAAGACCGGGACAGGGGGCATCTGAGCAGTTCTTC.

J is TRBJ2-7 and V is TRBV7-2, with 8 bases fitting TRBD1. The CDR3 consists of 15 residues. V lost 4 bases, J lost 3 bases, and 8 bases stayed unmatched. Per the germline V gene, CDR1 is SGHTA and CDR2 is FQGNSA. CDR3 region: CASSSQGTGIYEQYF. CDR3 sequence (DNA): TGTGCCAGCAGCTCTCAAGGGACAGGAATCTACGAGCAGTACTTC.

This clone was detected a few times. The rearrangement uses TRBV9 and TRBJ2-5; tentatively, D is TRBD2 (6 bases). The CDR3 consists of 14 residues. Germline V CDR1 and CDR2: SGDLS, YYNGEE. V dropped 3 bases and J dropped 5 bases, with 14 bases sitting between them. The CDR3 reads CASSGHRAGETQYF. CDR3 sequence (DNA): TGTGCCAGCAGCGGACATAGGGCGGGGGAGACCCAGTACTTC.

This chain uses TRBV30 with TRBJ2-7; a possible D gene is TRBD2 (5 bases). The CDR3 runs to 12 residues. The V and J ends lost 5 bases and 3 bases respectively, with 11 bases between them. Germline lookup yields CDR1 GTSNPN and CDR2 SVGIG (reference sequence). The CDR3 loop reads CAWVATSYEQYF. The CDR3 coding sequence is TGTGCCTGGGTAGCGACCAGCTACGAGCAGTACTTC.

CDR3 nucleotides: TGTGCCACCACTCCAGGCTCTGGAAACACCATATATTTT. It specifies CATTPGSGNTIYF. This sequence joins TRBV15 and TRBJ1-3; D gene unclear. In germline, CDR1 is LNHNV, CDR2 YYDKDF (reference sequence). The ends were cut back, 7 bases at V and 0 bases at J, with 7 bases in the middle. The CDR3 contains 13 residues.

This rearrangement joins TRBV6-5 to TRBJ1-2, with 7 bases that match TRBD1. J was trimmed by 3 bases and V by 6 bases; bases with no gene match: 10. CDR3 length: 15 residues. Germline V gene data show CDR1 as MNHEY and CDR2 as SVGAGI. As DNA, the CDR3 is TGTGCCAGCAGGCAGACAGGGAGGATTGACTATGGCTACACCTTC. Encoded protein: CASRQTGRIDYGYTF.

The chain combines TRBV6-1 with TRBJ1-5; unclear D gene. Germline CDR1 reads MNHNS; CDR2 reads SASEGT. V lost 3 bases and J lost 0, with 6 bases in between. The CDR3 extends over 14 amino acids. Here the CDR3 DNA reads TGTGCCAGCAGTGACGTATTTAGCAATCAGCCCCAGCATTTT. Its protein is CASSDVFSNQPQHF.

This clone was seen ten or more times. The V call is TRBV28, the J call TRBJ2-7; D possibly corresponds to TRBD1 (5 bases). The CDR3 is 12 amino acids. Germline CDR1 reads MDHEN; CDR2 reads SYDVKM. V was trimmed by 5 bases and J by 6 bases, leaving 11 bases between them. The CDR3 DNA is TGTGCCAGCAGTAGGGCAGGGCTCGAGCAGTACTTC. Protein: CASSRAGLEQYF. Filled out from reference TRBV28 and TRBJ2-7, the complete variable domain reads DVKVTQSSRYLVKRTGEKVFLECVQDMDHENMFWYRQDPGLGLRLIYFSYDVKMKEKGDIPEGYSVSREKKERFSLILESASTNQTSMYLCASSRAGLEQYFGPGTRLTVT.

The V call is TRBV7-3, the J call TRBJ1-1; the D gene is possibly TRBD1 (6 bases). CDR1 and CDR2 from the germline V gene are SGHTA and FQGTGA. The CDR3 sequence is 13 residues long. Deletions cut 1 base from V and 11 bases from J, with 14 bases between. The CDR3 sequence is CASSLIQGSDAFF. As DNA, the CDR3 is TGTGCCAGCAGCTTAATTCAGGGGTCGGATGCTTTCTTT.

The chain has TRBV2 and TRBJ1-2, with D maybe TRBD1 (5 bases). V was trimmed by 1 base and J by 8 bases, leaving 11 bases between them. The CDR3 is 13 amino acids. The germline V gene has CDR1 SNHLY and CDR2 FYNNEI. The DNA of the CDR3 is TGTGCCAGCAGTGAAGGGCAGCCAGGGGGCTACACCTTC. Encoded protein: CASSEGQPGGYTF. Full variable domain (rest looked up from reference TRBV2 and TRBJ1-2): EPEVTQTPSHQVTQMGQEVILRCVPISNHLYFYWYRQILGQKVEFLVSFYNNEISEKSEIFDDQFSVERPDGSNFTLKIRSTKLEDSAMYFCASSEGQPGGYTFGSGTRLTVV.

The CDR3 DNA reads as TGTGCCTGGGACGACGGGTGGCCGAACACTGAAGCTTTCTTT. This codes for CAWDDGWPNTEAFF. The chain joins TRBV30 to TRBJ1-1; D not certain. The CDR3 is 14 residues long. Germline V gene sequence: CDR1 GTSNPN, CDR2 SVGIG (reference sequence). V was pared by 5 bases and J by 1 base, with 14 bases between.

The V call is TRBV12-5, the J call TRBJ2-2; D unresolved. CDR1 is LGHNT, CDR2 FRNRAP, per germline. Between the trimmed V and J ends, which lost 2 bases and 4 bases, there was a span of 5 bases. The CDR3 extends over 13 amino acids. The CDR3 here is CASGLTGTGELFF. For the CDR3, the DNA is TGTGCTAGTGGTTTGACCGGCACCGGGGAGCTGTTTTTT.